The 32 T cell receptor beta chains in this list originate from one sample, sequenced in a study of cytomegalovirus exposure and HLA in healthy donors (dated by TCRdb to about 2017). The library came from the immunoSEQ multiplex PCR assay. A mixture of 60 forward primers for TCR Vbeta segments and 13 reverse primers for TCR Jbeta segments was used in the multiplex PCR. Here the immuneACCESS table is served through TCRdb, limited to in-frame sequences with V and J called. Missing clones are a known gap in these copies; in checked studies unresolved V genes cover under half, and the rest lacks a known reason. The sample yields some 120,000 clones; 81% were counted once. Around 4% of the sample comes from the top ten. Sequenced sample: PBMCs. The origin of the receptors is a man aged 18 to 29 in good health and CMV-seropositive.

V gene TRBV11-2 combines with J gene TRBJ1-1; D gene unclear. Germline lookup yields CDR1 SGHAT and CDR2 FQNNGV. This CDR3 has 14 residues. Trimming left V 5 bases short and J 1 base short, with 11 bases between. CDR3 region: CASSPNNPNTEAFF. The CDR3 nucleotides are TGTGCCAGCAGCCCCAACAACCCGAACACTGAAGCTTTCTTT.

The genes are TRBV20-1 and TRBJ2-7; weak D call: TRBD1 (6 bases). Germline CDR1 DFQATT, CDR2 SNEGSKA (reference sequence). Trimming stripped 5 bases from V and 3 bases from J, with 8 bases between. The CDR3 extends over 11 amino acids. The CDR3 reads CSAQQGYEQYF. CDR3 DNA sequence: TGCAGTGCTCAACAGGGCTACGAGCAGTACTTC.

This clone was counted between two and nine times. The chain carries TRBV25-1 and TRBJ2-5; a weak D match, TRBD1 (6 bases). This CDR3 contains 15 residues. CDR1 and CDR2 from the germline V gene are MGHDK and SYGVNS. Trimming stripped 0 bases from V and 2 bases from J, with 10 bases between. The CDR3 region has the DNA TGTGCCAGCAGTGAATACCGGGACACACAAGAGACCCAGTACTTC. Translating it yields CASSEYRDTQETQYF.

The chain carries TRBV19 and TRBJ2-7; D is perhaps TRBD1 (5 bases). V was trimmed by 3 bases and J by 5 bases, leaving 17 bases between them. Germline-derived CDR1 and CDR2 are LNHDA and SQIVND (reference sequence). CDR3 size: 15 residues. This CDR3 reads CASSIFPGRVDEQYF. The CDR3 DNA reads as TGTGCCAGTAGTATTTTCCCTGGCAGGGTCGACGAGCAGTACTTC.

As for this clone: This CDR3 is also generated by other DNA sequences in the sample. The rearrangement links TRBV11-2 to TRBJ1-1; D not resolved. Trimming removed 3 bases at V and 2 bases at J, with 7 bases between. The CDR3 is made up of 13 amino acids. Germline CDR1 SGHAT, CDR2 FQNNGV. Here the CDR3 DNA reads TGTGCCAGCAGCTTGGGCCGCAACACTGAAGCTTTCTTT. Encoded protein: CASSLGRNTEAFF.

The rearrangement joins TRBV5-1 to TRBJ2-1; no definite D call. The CDR3 covers 15 residues. V lost 8 bases, J lost 0 bases, and 15 bases lay in between. CDR1 is SGHRS and CDR2 is YFSETQ in the germline V gene. CDR3 in DNA: TGCGCCAGTACTGATGACTCGGTCTCCTACAATGAGCAGTTCTTC. It yields the protein CASTDDSVSYNEQFF.

Only a few counts were recorded for this clone. The rearrangement links TRBV15 to TRBJ2-2; the D is unclear. Germline values: CDR1 LNHNV, CDR2 YYDKDF (reference sequence). V was clipped by 1 base and J by 0 bases, with 6 bases between them. The CDR3 loop spans 15 amino acids. CDR3: CATSRARANTGELFF. The CDR3 DNA reads TGTGCCACCAGCAGAGCAAGAGCGAACACCGGGGAGCTGTTTTTT.

CDR3 loop: CASRRRDRGIGGYTF. The CDR3 DNA sequence: TGTGCCAGCAGAAGGAGGGACAGGGGAATAGGTGGCTACACCTTC. The chain employs TRBV5-6 and TRBJ1-2; 10 bases match TRBD1. The CDR3 extends over 15 amino acids. Germline V gene sequence: CDR1 SGHDT, CDR2 YYEEEE. The J segment lost 7 bases and the V segment lost 5 bases, leaving 11 bases of the junction unmatched.

This chain links TRBV5-4 with TRBJ2-7; 12 bases fit TRBD1. CDR1 and CDR2 (germline): SGHNT, YYREEE (reference sequence). CDR3 length equals 15 residues. V gave up 3 bases and J gave up 4 bases; unmatched junction bases: 5. DNA for the CDR3: TGTGCCAGCAGCTACCCGGGACAGGGGGCATACGAGCAGTACTTC. Translating it yields CASSYPGQGAYEQYF.

V gene TRBV2 combines with J gene TRBJ1-1; 7 bases agree with TRBD1. The trim removed 8 bases at V and 0 bases at J, leaving 6 bases unmatched. Germline loops: CDR1 SNHLY, CDR2 FYNNEI. The CDR3 is made up of 14 amino acids. The CDR3 region has the DNA TGTGCCAGCGGGACAGATTTCATGAACACTGAAGCTTTCTTT. It encodes CASGTDFMNTEAFF.

This clone was counted once. The chain combines TRBV15 with TRBJ1-2; no definite D call. Germline CDR1 reads LNHNV; CDR2 reads YYDKDF (reference sequence). CDR3 length: 14 residues. The V gene lost 1 base and the J gene lost 4 bases, with 10 bases spanning the gap. Written as DNA, the CDR3 is TGTGCCACCAGCAGAGCCCGATCCAGCTATGGCTACACCTTC. Translating it yields CATSRARSSYGYTF.

The chain is built from TRBV9 and TRBJ1-4; D is ambiguous. CDR1 is SGDLS and CDR2 is YYNGEE in the germline V gene. V was shortened by 3 bases and J by 0 bases, with 6 bases between the two germline ends. The CDR3 covers 14 residues. The CDR3 bases are TGTGCCAGCAGCGGCGGGACAACTAATGAAAAACTGTTTTTT. This gives the protein CASSGGTTNEKLFF. Together with reference TRBV9 and TRBJ1-4, the CDR3 gives the full variable domain: DSGVTQTPKHLITATGQRVTLRCSPRSGDLSVYWYQQSLDQGLQFLIQYYNGEERAKGNILERFSAQQFPDLHSELNLSSLELGDSALYFCASSGGTTNEKLFFGSGTQLSVL.

This clone was counted only a few times. The chain employs TRBV4-3 and TRBJ1-2; 9 bases line up with TRBD1. This CDR3 is 13 amino acids long. V was pared by 1 base and J by 7 bases, with 1 base of the junction left unmatched. Germline CDR1 is LGHNA and CDR2 is YSLEER. CDR3 nucleotides: TGCGCCAGCAGCCAAGTGACAGGGGGTGGCTACACCTTC. Protein product: CASSQVTGGGYTF.

The V call is TRBV7-2, the J call TRBJ2-2; D unclear. V dropped 2 bases and J dropped 5 bases, with 6 bases sitting between them. This CDR3 is 13 amino acids long. The germline V gene has CDR1 SGHTA and CDR2 FQGNSA. CDR3 residues: CASSLSRTGELFF. The CDR3 bases are TGTGCCAGCAGCTTATCCCGGACCGGGGAGCTGTTTTTT.

This clone was recorded a few times. The rearrangement links TRBV6-6 to TRBJ1-1; 9 bases agree with TRBD1. The CDR3 consists of 16 residues. Trimming at V came to 6 bases and at J to 8 bases, leaving 16 bases not matched to a gene. The germline V gene has CDR1 MNHNY and CDR2 SVGAGI (reference sequence). CDR3 in DNA: TGTGCCAGCAGCCAACCCCTGGGGACAGGGCGGGGAGAAGCTTTCTTT. This codes for CASSQPLGTGRGEAFF.

The chain recombines TRBV7-2 with TRBJ1-1, with a weak D call TRBD1 (6 bases). The CDR3 totals 14 residues. The germline CDR1 and CDR2 sequences are SGHTA and FQGNSA. V was cut by 4 bases and J by 2 bases, with 11 bases left in between. DNA of the CDR3: TGTGCCAGCAGCTCTTCGGGACAAAACACTGAAGCTTTCTTT. This encodes CASSSSGQNTEAFF.

This chain joins TRBV6-1 and TRBJ2-1, with 9 positions matching TRBD1. The germline gives CDR1 MNHNS, CDR2 SASEGT. The trim removed 9 bases at V and 2 bases at J, leaving 8 bases unmatched. This CDR3 has 15 amino acids. CDR3 coding DNA: TGTGCCAGTTCACAGGGGGCAGTGACCTACAATGAGCAGTTCTTC. Its protein product is CASSQGAVTYNEQFF.

The chain joins TRBV7-6 to TRBJ1-1; D is ambiguous. From germline, CDR1 is SGHVS and CDR2 FNYEAQ. The CDR3 length is 14 residues. The V end was cut by 5 bases, the J end by 3 bases, with 13 bases between. CDR3 sequence reads: CASSPPGVYTEAFF. The DNA for the CDR3 is TGTGCCAGCAGCCCGCCGGGTGTGTACACTGAAGCTTTCTTT.

The chain employs TRBV4-3 and TRBJ2-7, with D perhaps matching TRBD2 (6 bases). Germline V gene lookup returns CDR1 LGHNA and CDR2 YSLEER. V was trimmed by 2 bases and J by 2 bases, leaving 16 bases between them. This CDR3 is 16 amino acids long. The chain's CDR3 is CASSQLPGAYAYEQYF. The CDR3, as DNA: TGCGCCAGCAGCCAATTGCCGGGAGCTTATGCCTACGAGCAGTACTTC.

The gene calls are TRBV5-1 and TRBJ2-1; D perhaps matches TRBD2 (6 bases). This CDR3 spans 14 amino acids. Trimming removed 3 bases at V and 7 bases at J, with 14 bases between. Per germline, CDR1 SGHRS and CDR2 YFSETQ. CDR3 amino acids: CASSSLGGGNEQFF. The CDR3 bases are TGCGCCAGCAGCTCTCTGGGGGGTGGAAATGAGCAGTTCTTC.

The sample holds one count of this clone. For the CDR3, the DNA is TGCGCCAGCAGCCAGGGACTGCAAGTCTACGAGCAGTACTTC. It translates to CASSQGLQVYEQYF. The rearrangement links TRBV4-3 to TRBJ2-7; weak D call: TRBD2 (6 bases). V lost 3 bases to trimming and J lost 3 bases, with 12 bases between them. The CDR3 length is 14 residues. Per the germline V gene, CDR1 is LGHNA and CDR2 is YSLEER.

This clone was recorded a few times. This chain joins TRBV6-6 and TRBJ2-3; a weak D match, TRBD2 (6 bases). The germline V and J ends were trimmed by 2 bases and 3 bases, with 15 bases remaining between them. The CDR3 runs 16 residues. CDR1 MNHNY and CDR2 SVGAGI come from the germline V gene (reference sequence). CDR3 bases: TGTGCCAGCAGTTACCCGCGGGGAGTGGGGACAGATACGCAGTATTTT. The encoded protein is CASSYPRGVGTDTQYF.

V usage is TRBV4-3 and J usage is TRBJ1-6; a weak D match, TRBD1 (6 bases). The V gene's germline CDR1 is LGHNA and CDR2 YSLEER. This CDR3 has 20 residues. Deletions cut 1 base from V and 7 bases from J, with 26 bases between. The CDR3 is CASSQVSDRTSGRPNSPLHF. For the CDR3, the DNA is TGCGCCAGCAGCCAAGTTTCCGACAGGACAAGTGGCCGACCGAATTCACCCCTCCACTTT.

The rearrangement links TRBV2 to TRBJ2-1, with 11 nucleotides matching TRBD2. Germline V gives CDR1 SNHLY, CDR2 FYNNEI. The CDR3 length is 14 residues. V lost 4 bases and J lost 8; bases outside the gene matches: 4. The CDR3 nucleotides are TGTGCCAGCAGTGGACTAGCGGGATTATATGAGCAGTTCTTC. Translation gives CASSGLAGLYEQFF.

Remarks on this clone: The same CDR3 is also encoded by other DNA sequences in this sample. This chain connects TRBV7-9 to TRBJ1-4; D is unresolved. The length of the CDR3 is 16 residues. V was pared by 5 bases and J by 0 bases, with 13 bases between. Germline V gives CDR1 SEHNR, CDR2 FQNEAQ (reference sequence). The CDR3 here is CASSDTAPATNEKLFF. CDR3 nucleotide sequence: TGTGCCAGCAGCGACACTGCTCCTGCAACTAATGAAAAACTGTTTTTT.

This chain links TRBV7-2 with TRBJ2-7; no reliable D call. The CDR3 contains 13 residues. The germline gives CDR1 SGHTA, CDR2 FQGNSA. The ends were cut back, 0 bases at V and 4 bases at J, with 7 bases in the middle. The DNA of the CDR3 is TGTGCCAGCAGCTTAGCCACAGAATACGAGCAGTACTTC. This sequence encodes CASSLATEYEQYF. The whole variable domain, filled in from reference TRBV7-2 and TRBJ2-7, reads GAGVSQSPSNKVTEKGKDVELRCDPISGHTALYWYRQSLGQGLEFLIYFQGNSAPDKSGLPSDRFSAERTGGSVSTLTIQRTQQEDSAVYLCASSLATEYEQYFGPGTRLTVT.

The rearrangement uses TRBV9 and TRBJ1-1, with D uncertain. Between the trimmed V and J ends, which lost 0 bases and 3 bases, there was a span of 9 bases. Germline V gene lookup returns CDR1 SGDLS and CDR2 YYNGEE. The CDR3 spans 14 residues. CDR3 sequence (DNA): TGTGCCAGCAGCGTAGGAGGGTCGGACACTGAAGCTTTCTTT. This codes for CASSVGGSDTEAFF.

The chain has TRBV5-6 and TRBJ2-5; D perhaps matches TRBD2 (6 bases). CDR3 length: 14 residues. V was cut by 2 bases and J by 7 bases, with 15 bases left in between. CDR1 and CDR2 (germline): SGHDT, YYEEEE. The CDR3 sequence is CASSLDSGGVTQYF. Here the CDR3 DNA reads TGTGCCAGCAGCTTAGATTCCGGAGGGGTGACCCAGTACTTC.

The chain uses TRBV19 and TRBJ2-4, with a weak D call TRBD1 (6 bases). Trimming shortened V by 2 bases and J by 6 bases, and 11 bases separated the two germline ends. The CDR3 has 14 residues. The germline V gene has CDR1 LNHDA and CDR2 SQIVND (reference sequence). The chain's CDR3 is CASSIFGQINIQYF. CDR3 in DNA: TGTGCCAGTAGTATATTCGGACAGATAAACATTCAGTACTTC.

The gene calls are TRBV13 and TRBJ1-1, with D perhaps matching TRBD1 (5 bases). V was cut by 1 base and J by 1 base, with 10 bases left in between. This CDR3 contains 15 residues. CDR1 PRHDT and CDR2 FYEKMQ come from the germline V gene (reference sequence). CDR3 nucleotide sequence: TGTGCCAGCAGCTTAGTGGGGGAGGGGAACACTGAAGCTTTCTTT. Translation gives CASSLVGEGNTEAFF.

The chain has TRBV4-1 and TRBJ2-2; a possible D gene is TRBD1 (6 bases). The CDR3 spans 16 residues. The germline V gene encodes CDR1 MGHRA and CDR2 YSYEKL. Deletions cut 4 bases from V and 5 bases from J, with 17 bases between. The chain's CDR3 is CASSRRAQGVTGELFF. For the CDR3, the DNA is TGCGCCAGCAGCCGACGTGCACAGGGTGTTACCGGGGAGCTGTTTTTT.

V gene TRBV2 combines with J gene TRBJ1-3; D might be TRBD1 (5 bases). The CDR3 totals 14 residues. CDR1 and CDR2 from the germline V gene are SNHLY and FYNNEI. Trimming took off 7 bases at V and 0 bases at J, with 10 bases between the two ends. CDR3 sequence reads: CASTADSSGNTIYF. CDR3 bases: TGTGCCAGCACCGCCGACAGCTCTGGAAACACCATATATTTT.